Each of the 16 T cell receptor beta chains below was sequenced from the same sample in a study of blood T cell repertoires in COVID-19. TCRdb's copy holds only in-frame clones and misses some; the assay was immunoSEQ multiplex PCR. The sample consists of over 150,000 clones, 83% of them appearing once. What was sequenced was peripheral blood. These receptors were taken from a woman of 80 years or more with acute or convalescent COVID-19.

This chain joins TRBV6-1 and TRBJ2-7, with D possibly TRBD1 on 7 matching bases. Germline V gene sequence: CDR1 MNHNS, CDR2 SASEGT. V was trimmed by 0 bases and J by 3 bases, leaving 15 bases between them. The CDR3 spans 16 residues. CDR3 sequence (DNA): TGTGCCAGCAGTGAAGCGCTTCAGGGGGGTTACTACGAGCAGTACTTC. It is translated as CASSEALQGGYYEQYF.

The DNA for the CDR3 is TGCGCCAGCAGCTTGACGGGGTTCTATAATTCACCCCTCCACTTT. The encoded protein is CASSLTGFYNSPLHF. The chain recombines TRBV5-1 with TRBJ1-6; D unresolved. The CDR3 runs 15 residues. With 1 base removed from V and 3 bases from J, the gap between germline ends came to 8 bases. CDR1 and CDR2 (germline): SGHRS, YFSETQ.

This clone has a single count. V is TRBV6-5 and J is TRBJ1-2; D gene unclear. V lost 7 bases and J lost 4, with 16 bases in between. The CDR3 extends over 14 amino acids. Per the germline V gene, CDR1 is MNHEY and CDR2 is SVGAGI. The CDR3 reads CASTSNGEGYGYTF. The CDR3 DNA is TGTGCCAGCACCTCCAACGGGGAGGGCTATGGCTACACCTTC.

The V and J genes are TRBV5-1 and TRBJ1-4, with 9 bases fitting TRBD1. V was pared by 4 bases and J by 7 bases, with 11 bases of the junction left unmatched. Germline V CDR1 and CDR2: SGHRS, YFSETQ. The CDR3 extends over 16 amino acids. The CDR3 DNA follows: TGCGCCAGCAGCCCGGGGACAGGGCAACTAGTTGAAAAACTGTTTTTT. Translated: CASSPGTGQLVEKLFF.

This chain connects TRBV5-1 to TRBJ2-1, with D perhaps TRBD1 (5 bases). In germline, CDR1 is SGHRS, CDR2 YFSETQ. The CDR3 covers 15 residues. Trimming removed 4 bases at V and 0 bases at J, with 11 bases between. The DNA for the CDR3 is TGCGCCAGCAGCCCGGACATAAGCTCCTACAATGAGCAGTTCTTC. Translated, it gives CASSPDISSYNEQFF.

The gene calls are TRBV30 and TRBJ2-7, with 10 nucleotides matching TRBD1. The CDR3 runs to 14 residues. Germline CDR1 is GTSNPN and CDR2 is SVGIG (reference sequence). Trimming removed 4 bases from V and 3 bases from J; junction bases left unmatched: 6. CDR3 coding DNA: TGTGCCTGGAAATCCGGGACAGGGGACTACGAGCAGTACTTC. It translates to CAWKSGTGDYEQYF.

This clone was observed a single time. The chain links TRBV27 to TRBJ2-7; D may be TRBD1 (6 bases). Per the germline V gene, CDR1 is MNHEY and CDR2 is SMNVEV (reference sequence). The CDR3 length is 15 residues. The V end lost 5 bases, the J end lost 0 bases, and 14 bases lay between the germline ends. Here the CDR3 reads CASSNSGQHSYEQYF. CDR3 in DNA: TGTGCCAGCAGTAACTCTGGACAGCACTCCTACGAGCAGTACTTC.

CDR3 in amino acids: CASSGPSGAKGEQFF. CDR3 DNA sequence: TGTGCCAGCAGCGGCCCCTCAGGGGCGAAAGGTGAGCAGTTCTTC. This chain joins TRBV7-2 and TRBJ2-1, with D possibly being TRBD1 (6 bases). This CDR3 has 15 amino acids. Trimming removed 5 bases at V and 9 bases at J, with 20 bases between. Germline V lookup: CDR1 SGHTA, CDR2 FQGNSA.

J is TRBJ1-6 and V is TRBV6-1; D not resolved. The CDR3 runs to 16 residues. The germline V and J ends were trimmed by 3 bases and 4 bases, with 13 bases remaining between them. Per the germline V gene, CDR1 is MNHNS and CDR2 is SASEGT. The CDR3 DNA reads as TGTGCCAGCAGTGAGGCGGCCTCGGGGTATAATTCACCCCTCCACTTT. It is translated as CASSEAASGYNSPLHF.

In the case of this clone: This sample also contains other DNA sequences that code for the same CDR3. DNA for the CDR3: TGTGCCAGCAGTACGGACAGGGACTATGGCTACACCTTC. This translates into CASSTDRDYGYTF. The gene calls are TRBV2 and TRBJ1-2; 8 positions agree with TRBD1. CDR1 SNHLY and CDR2 FYNNEI come from the germline V gene. V was clipped by 5 bases and J by 3 bases; unmatched bases: 2. The CDR3 contains 13 residues.

The V and J genes are TRBV6-6 and TRBJ1-1, with TRBD1 identical over 7 bases. Germline-derived CDR1 and CDR2 are MNHNY and SVGAGI (reference sequence). CDR3 length equals 14 residues. V was clipped by 5 bases and J by 0 bases; unmatched bases: 3. CDR3 DNA: TGTGCCAGCAGTCGGGACAGCCTGAACACTGAAGCTTTCTTT. Amino acids: CASSRDSLNTEAFF.

The chain joins TRBV7-2 to TRBJ1-1; the D gene is possibly TRBD1 (6 bases). The CDR3 is 14 amino acids. V was cut by 5 bases and J by 1 base, with 11 bases left in between. Germline loops: CDR1 SGHTA, CDR2 FQGNSA. The CDR3: CASSTQTGNTEAFF. In DNA, the CDR3 is TGTGCCAGCAGCACCCAGACAGGGAACACTGAAGCTTTCTTT.

This chain uses TRBV4-1 with TRBJ2-7; no reliable D call. The CDR3 loop spans 12 amino acids. Germline V CDR1 and CDR2: MGHRA, YSYEKL. With 0 bases removed from V and 5 bases from J, the gap between germline ends came to 5 bases. The CDR3 here is CASSQDRNEQYF. CDR3 bases: TGCGCCAGCAGCCAAGATAGAAACGAGCAGTACTTC.

V gene TRBV28 combines with J gene TRBJ2-3; D is possibly TRBD2 (5 bases). Germline CDR1 MDHEN, CDR2 SYDVKM. The CDR3 covers 16 residues. Trimming cost V 0 bases and J 2 bases, with 12 bases left between them. The CDR3 protein is CASSLWPAVNTDTQYF. The CDR3 DNA sequence: TGTGCCAGCAGTTTATGGCCAGCGGTAAACACAGATACGCAGTATTTT.

In DNA form, the CDR3 reads TGCGCCAGCAGCTCATTTACAGGGGTCTCTAATGAAAAACTGTTTTTT. Translated, it gives CASSSFTGVSNEKLFF. This rearrangement joins TRBV5-1 to TRBJ1-4; 7 bases align to TRBD1. CDR3 length equals 16 residues. After removal of 3 bases from V and 3 bases from J, the junction contained 8 bases not matched to a gene. CDR1 is SGHRS, CDR2 YFSETQ, per germline. The whole variable domain, filled in from reference TRBV5-1 and TRBJ1-4, reads KAGVTQTPRYLIKTRGQQVTLSCSPISGHRSVSWYQQTPGQGLQFLFEYFSETQRNKGNFPGRFSGRQFSNSRSEMNVSTLELGDSALYLCASSSFTGVSNEKLFFGSGTQLSVL.

This rearrangement joins TRBV5-1 to TRBJ1-1; D ambiguous. Germline CDR1 SGHRS, CDR2 YFSETQ. The CDR3 runs 16 residues. V was shortened by 0 bases and J by 0 bases, with 12 bases between the two germline ends. The chain's CDR3 is CASSLAVGAMNTEAFF. The CDR3 DNA sequence: TGCGCCAGCAGCTTGGCCGTGGGAGCCATGAACACTGAAGCTTTCTTT. The variable domain in full, completed from reference TRBV5-1 and TRBJ1-1, reads KAGVTQTPRYLIKTRGQQVTLSCSPISGHRSVSWYQQTPGQGLQFLFEYFSETQRNKGNFPGRFSGRQFSNSRSEMNVSTLELGDSALYLCASSLAVGAMNTEAFFGQGTRLTVV.